Presented here are 17 T cell receptor beta chains from one specimen sequenced in a study of blood T cell repertoires in COVID-19 (dated by TCRdb to about 2020). Library generation was performed with the immunoSEQ multiplex PCR assay. Entries here come from immuneACCESS through TCRdb and include only in-frame sequences with V and J called. Some clones fail to appear in such tables; in the studies checked, an unresolved V gene covers under half of the shortfall, and the cause of the remainder is unknown. This sample holds roughly 100,000 clones; around 89% were observed only once. Jointly, the top ten make up about 5% of the sample. Source material: peripheral blood. The receptors stem from a woman over 75 with active COVID-19.

The count of this clone is one. The chain couples TRBV2 to TRBJ1-2; D call uncertain. The CDR3 has 15 residues. CDR1 is SNHLY, CDR2 FYNNEI, per germline. Trimming pared 10 bases from V and 3 bases from J, leaving 21 bases between. The DNA for the CDR3 is TGTGCCACCGAGGGCCTGACCTACCTATACTATGGCTACACCTTC. It codes for CATEGLTYLYYGYTF. The variable domain in full, with the rest retrieved from reference TRBV2 and TRBJ1-2, is EPEVTQTPSHQVTQMGQEVILRCVPISNHLYFYWYRQILGQKVEFLVSFYNNEISEKSEIFDDQFSVERPDGSNFTLKIRSTKLEDSAMYFCATEGLTYLYYGYTFGSGTRLTVV.

J is TRBJ2-5 and V is TRBV10-3; maybe TRBD2 (6 bases). The V and J ends lost 0 bases and 2 bases respectively, with 13 bases between them. The V gene's germline CDR1 is ENHRY and CDR2 SYGVKD. This CDR3 is built from 16 residues. In DNA form, the CDR3 reads TGTGCCATCAGTGAGTCGGGGGGAGTGGGGCAAGAGACCCAGTACTTC. This gives the protein CAISESGGVGQETQYF.

J is TRBJ2-3 and V is TRBV7-9; maybe TRBD1 (5 bases). CDR1 is SEHNR, CDR2 FQNEAQ, per germline (reference sequence). CDR3 length: 16 residues. V lost 5 bases and J 0 bases, leaving 15 bases between the germline ends. CDR3 coding DNA: TGTGCCAGCAGCCGAGACAGTTTCCCTAGCACAGATACGCAGTATTTT. Translated, it gives CASSRDSFPSTDTQYF.

The chain combines TRBV6-5 with TRBJ2-7, with TRBD1 matching 7 bases. V shed 7 bases, J shed 2 bases, and the junction held 5 bases outside the gene matches. The CDR3 extends over 13 amino acids. Per germline, CDR1 MNHEY and CDR2 SVGAGI. The CDR3 is CASITTGTYEQYF. CDR3 coding DNA: TGTGCCAGCATAACGACAGGGACCTACGAGCAGTACTTC.

The V call is TRBV6-5, the J call TRBJ2-2; D perhaps matches TRBD2 (5 bases). The V gene lost 7 bases and the J gene lost 1 base, with 7 bases spanning the gap. The germline CDR1 and CDR2 sequences are MNHEY and SVGAGI. The CDR3 sequence is 13 residues long. Written as DNA, the CDR3 is TGTGCCAGCATGCGGGTGAACACCGGGGAGCTGTTTTTT. Protein sequence: CASMRVNTGELFF.

This clone was seen more than once but under ten times. The chain is built from TRBV18 and TRBJ2-2; D is possibly TRBD2 (5 bases). Germline loops: CDR1 KGHSH, CDR2 LQKENI. The CDR3 totals 17 residues. V was clipped by 4 bases and J by 4 bases, with 19 bases between them. Here the CDR3 reads CASSLRTLKAATGELFF. The CDR3, as DNA: TGTGCCAGCTCACTCAGGACTCTCAAGGCGGCCACCGGGGAGCTGTTTTTT.

This clone was seen once. V and J are TRBV7-2 and TRBJ2-7; D perhaps matches TRBD2 (5 bases). Germline V gene lookup returns CDR1 SGHTA and CDR2 FQGNSA. This CDR3 has 13 amino acids. V was trimmed by 4 bases and J by 3 bases, leaving 10 bases between them. The CDR3 DNA reads as TGTGCCAGCAGCTCCCGGACTGACTACGAGCAGTACTTC. Its translation is CASSSRTDYEQYF.

This clone was observed a single time. The chain uses TRBV2 and TRBJ1-1, with 10 bases aligning to TRBD1. Germline V gene sequence: CDR1 SNHLY, CDR2 FYNNEI. V lost 6 bases to trimming and J lost 1 base; unmatched junction nucleotides: 5. The CDR3 runs to 15 residues. The CDR3 DNA reads as TGTGCCAGCAGGGGGACAGGGGTTGAGAACACTGAAGCTTTCTTT. Its protein product is CASRGTGVENTEAFF.

This clone was seen a handful of times. V is TRBV5-1 and J is TRBJ2-1, with a weak D call TRBD2 (6 bases). The CDR3 loop spans 16 amino acids. The V end lost 3 bases, the J end lost 1 base, and 14 bases lay between the germline ends. CDR1 SGHRS and CDR2 YFSETQ come from the germline V gene. The CDR3 sequence is CASSWISGGSYNEQFF. In DNA, the CDR3 is TGCGCCAGCAGCTGGATCTCCGGAGGGTCCTACAATGAGCAGTTCTTC.

The rearrangement joins TRBV27 to TRBJ1-2; TRBD1 might be the D (6 bases). The CDR3 has 14 amino acids. Looked up from germline, CDR1 is MNHEY and CDR2 is SMNVEV (reference sequence). V gave up 0 bases and J gave up 7 bases, with 12 bases separating them. For the CDR3, the DNA is TGTGCCAGCAGTTTATCAGAGGGGGGGCCTGGCTACACCTTC. Its protein product is CASSLSEGGPGYTF.

V is TRBV10-3 and J is TRBJ1-6, with D possibly TRBD1 on 5 matching bases. Germline loops: CDR1 ENHRY, CDR2 SYGVKD. V was trimmed by 7 bases and J by 6 bases, leaving 10 bases between them. CDR3 size: 13 residues. The CDR3 DNA follows: TGTGCCATCAAAGGGGATAGTAATTCACCCCTCCACTTT. Residues: CAIKGDSNSPLHF.

This rearrangement joins TRBV28 to TRBJ1-1, with TRBD1 as a possible D gene (5 bases). The CDR3 runs 12 residues. V was pared by 8 bases and J by 10 bases, with 17 bases between. Looked up from germline, CDR1 is MDHEN and CDR2 is SYDVKM. The DNA for the CDR3 is TGTGCCAGCCGATCCAAAGGGGCGATAGCTTTCTTT. It is translated as CASRSKGAIAFF.

The rearrangement links TRBV2 to TRBJ2-2, with D tentatively TRBD2 (6 bases). V gave up 8 bases and J gave up 3 bases, with 22 bases separating them. Germline assignment: CDR1 SNHLY and CDR2 FYNNEI. The CDR3 spans 17 residues. In DNA form, the CDR3 reads TGTGCCAGCCTGGCCCCTGAGGGACTGTCCGACACCGGGGAGCTGTTTTTT. It translates to CASLAPEGLSDTGELFF.

This clone came up a few times. This sequence joins TRBV5-1 and TRBJ2-2; 8 positions match TRBD1. V shed 7 bases, J shed 7 bases, and the junction held 9 bases outside the gene matches. CDR1 SGHRS and CDR2 YFSETQ come from the germline V gene. This CDR3 comprises 14 residues. The DNA of the CDR3 is TGCGCCAGCCTGGAGCAGGGGGCCGGCGGGGAGCTGTTTTTT. Protein product: CASLEQGAGGELFF.

For the CDR3, the DNA is TGTGCCAGCAGCCCACCCGGACAGGGGGGCACAGATACGCAGTATTTT. It encodes CASSPPGQGGTDTQYF. The chain combines TRBV7-9 with TRBJ2-3; 10 positions match TRBD1. CDR1 and CDR2 from the germline V gene are SEHNR and FQNEAQ (reference sequence). V shed 5 bases, J shed 1 base, and the junction held 6 bases outside the gene matches. The CDR3 loop spans 16 amino acids.

The chain carries TRBV18 and TRBJ2-5; 8 bases agree with TRBD2. With 5 bases clipped from V and 5 bases from J, the junction kept 4 bases outside the gene matches. The CDR3 loop spans 13 amino acids. CDR1 KGHSH and CDR2 LQKENI come from the germline V gene. The CDR3, as DNA: TGTGCCAGCTCAGGGACTAGAGACGAGACCCAGTACTTC. Translation: CASSGTRDETQYF. Complete variable domain (other parts from reference TRBV18 and TRBJ2-5): NAGVMQNPRHLVRRRGQEARLRCSPMKGHSHVYWYRQLPEEGLKFMVYLQKENIIDESGMPKERFSAEFPKEGPSILRIQQVVRGDSAAYFCASSGTRDETQYFGPGTRLLVL.

This clone was observed a few times. The rearrangement uses TRBV30 and TRBJ2-7; D gene unclear. Germline V CDR1 and CDR2: GTSNPN, SVGIG (reference sequence). Trimming cost V 0 bases and J 3 bases, with 9 bases left between them. The CDR3 is 13 amino acids. CDR3 residues: CAWSVLENYEQYF. The CDR3 DNA is TGTGCCTGGAGTGTACTTGAGAACTACGAGCAGTACTTC.